This TCR beta chain originates from a study of T cell responses to AZD1222 COVID-19 vaccine. Sequencing was performed with immunoSEQ multiplex PCR; in TCRdb, only in-frame clones are kept and a portion is missing. Here the sample spans about 130,000 clones, over 70% being singletons. The CDR3 runs to 12 residues. From germline, CDR1 is SQVTM and CDR2 ANQGSEA. The V and J ends lost 7 bases and 5 bases, in that order; junction bases with no gene match: 5. This chain links TRBV29-1 with TRBJ2-5; TRBD1 matches at 9 bases. The sample consisted of peripheral blood, taken on day 0 of AZD1222 vaccination. This clonotype was sampled from an adult in good health. This CDR3 reads CSALDRGETQYF. The CDR3 coding sequence is TGCAGCGCACTGGACAGGGGTGAGACCCAGTACTTC. Full variable domain (missing parts from reference TRBV29-1 and TRBJ2-5): SAVISQKPSRDICQRGTSLTIQCQVDSQVTMMFWYRQQPGQSLTLIATANQGSEATYESGFVIDKFPISRPNLTFSTLTVSNMSPEDSSIYLCSALDRGETQYFGPGTRLLVL.